This T cell receptor (beta chain) originates from a study of T-cell memory formation after mild COVID-19. TCRdb re-derived calls from the 5' RACE reads in MiXCR, one entry per CDR3 protein. The sample has a few hundred thousand distinct CDR3 sequences, roughly 17% seen once. Sequences were obtained from PBMCs or a T cell subset sorted from them (not recorded which). The receptor's source is a man younger than 35 who had mild COVID-19 (a few samples of this study predate the infection). Cell type and time point are not known.

The DNA of the CDR3 is TGCAGTGCTAGAGATCGAGCGGGGGGTGAGCGGGAGCAGTTCTTC. It codes for CSARDRAGGEREQFF. The chain recombines TRBV20-1 with TRBJ2-1; TRBD2 aligns across 9 bases. CDR3 length: 15 residues. V shed 0 bases and J 10 bases; nucleotides not matched to a gene: 10. Germline V gives CDR1 DFQATT, CDR2 SNEGSKA (reference sequence).